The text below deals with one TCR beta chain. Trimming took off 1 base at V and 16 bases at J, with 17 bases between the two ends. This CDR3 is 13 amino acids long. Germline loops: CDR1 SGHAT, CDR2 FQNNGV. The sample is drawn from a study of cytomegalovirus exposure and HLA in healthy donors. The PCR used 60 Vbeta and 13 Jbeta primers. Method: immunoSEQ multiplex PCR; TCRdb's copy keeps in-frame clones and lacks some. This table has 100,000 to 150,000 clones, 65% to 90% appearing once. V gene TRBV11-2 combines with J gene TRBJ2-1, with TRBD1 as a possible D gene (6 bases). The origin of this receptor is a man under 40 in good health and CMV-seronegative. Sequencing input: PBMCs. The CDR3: CASSLGRDTAVFF. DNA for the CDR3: TGTGCCAGCAGCTTAGGAAGGGACACGGCTGTATTCTTC.